This TCR beta chain was captured by sequencing in a study of T cell clones after liver transplantation. Clones were read by immunoSEQ multiplex PCR, and TCRdb kept only the in-frame ones, dropping some. The table has 95,000 to 110,000 clones, 75% to 85% seen once. The CDR3 totals 15 residues. Germline CDR1 and CDR2: MGHDK and SYGVNS. V lost 6 bases and J lost 3, with 14 bases in between. The sample consisted of CD4+ T cells from blood, taken before liver transplant. V usage is TRBV25-1 and J usage is TRBJ1-4, with TRBD1 as a possible D gene (6 bases). This TCR derives from a human donor who received a liver transplant. The CDR3 is CASRKGGSANEKLFF. CDR3 sequence (DNA): TGTGCCAGCAGGAAGGGGGGTTCCGCTAATGAAAAACTGTTTTTT.